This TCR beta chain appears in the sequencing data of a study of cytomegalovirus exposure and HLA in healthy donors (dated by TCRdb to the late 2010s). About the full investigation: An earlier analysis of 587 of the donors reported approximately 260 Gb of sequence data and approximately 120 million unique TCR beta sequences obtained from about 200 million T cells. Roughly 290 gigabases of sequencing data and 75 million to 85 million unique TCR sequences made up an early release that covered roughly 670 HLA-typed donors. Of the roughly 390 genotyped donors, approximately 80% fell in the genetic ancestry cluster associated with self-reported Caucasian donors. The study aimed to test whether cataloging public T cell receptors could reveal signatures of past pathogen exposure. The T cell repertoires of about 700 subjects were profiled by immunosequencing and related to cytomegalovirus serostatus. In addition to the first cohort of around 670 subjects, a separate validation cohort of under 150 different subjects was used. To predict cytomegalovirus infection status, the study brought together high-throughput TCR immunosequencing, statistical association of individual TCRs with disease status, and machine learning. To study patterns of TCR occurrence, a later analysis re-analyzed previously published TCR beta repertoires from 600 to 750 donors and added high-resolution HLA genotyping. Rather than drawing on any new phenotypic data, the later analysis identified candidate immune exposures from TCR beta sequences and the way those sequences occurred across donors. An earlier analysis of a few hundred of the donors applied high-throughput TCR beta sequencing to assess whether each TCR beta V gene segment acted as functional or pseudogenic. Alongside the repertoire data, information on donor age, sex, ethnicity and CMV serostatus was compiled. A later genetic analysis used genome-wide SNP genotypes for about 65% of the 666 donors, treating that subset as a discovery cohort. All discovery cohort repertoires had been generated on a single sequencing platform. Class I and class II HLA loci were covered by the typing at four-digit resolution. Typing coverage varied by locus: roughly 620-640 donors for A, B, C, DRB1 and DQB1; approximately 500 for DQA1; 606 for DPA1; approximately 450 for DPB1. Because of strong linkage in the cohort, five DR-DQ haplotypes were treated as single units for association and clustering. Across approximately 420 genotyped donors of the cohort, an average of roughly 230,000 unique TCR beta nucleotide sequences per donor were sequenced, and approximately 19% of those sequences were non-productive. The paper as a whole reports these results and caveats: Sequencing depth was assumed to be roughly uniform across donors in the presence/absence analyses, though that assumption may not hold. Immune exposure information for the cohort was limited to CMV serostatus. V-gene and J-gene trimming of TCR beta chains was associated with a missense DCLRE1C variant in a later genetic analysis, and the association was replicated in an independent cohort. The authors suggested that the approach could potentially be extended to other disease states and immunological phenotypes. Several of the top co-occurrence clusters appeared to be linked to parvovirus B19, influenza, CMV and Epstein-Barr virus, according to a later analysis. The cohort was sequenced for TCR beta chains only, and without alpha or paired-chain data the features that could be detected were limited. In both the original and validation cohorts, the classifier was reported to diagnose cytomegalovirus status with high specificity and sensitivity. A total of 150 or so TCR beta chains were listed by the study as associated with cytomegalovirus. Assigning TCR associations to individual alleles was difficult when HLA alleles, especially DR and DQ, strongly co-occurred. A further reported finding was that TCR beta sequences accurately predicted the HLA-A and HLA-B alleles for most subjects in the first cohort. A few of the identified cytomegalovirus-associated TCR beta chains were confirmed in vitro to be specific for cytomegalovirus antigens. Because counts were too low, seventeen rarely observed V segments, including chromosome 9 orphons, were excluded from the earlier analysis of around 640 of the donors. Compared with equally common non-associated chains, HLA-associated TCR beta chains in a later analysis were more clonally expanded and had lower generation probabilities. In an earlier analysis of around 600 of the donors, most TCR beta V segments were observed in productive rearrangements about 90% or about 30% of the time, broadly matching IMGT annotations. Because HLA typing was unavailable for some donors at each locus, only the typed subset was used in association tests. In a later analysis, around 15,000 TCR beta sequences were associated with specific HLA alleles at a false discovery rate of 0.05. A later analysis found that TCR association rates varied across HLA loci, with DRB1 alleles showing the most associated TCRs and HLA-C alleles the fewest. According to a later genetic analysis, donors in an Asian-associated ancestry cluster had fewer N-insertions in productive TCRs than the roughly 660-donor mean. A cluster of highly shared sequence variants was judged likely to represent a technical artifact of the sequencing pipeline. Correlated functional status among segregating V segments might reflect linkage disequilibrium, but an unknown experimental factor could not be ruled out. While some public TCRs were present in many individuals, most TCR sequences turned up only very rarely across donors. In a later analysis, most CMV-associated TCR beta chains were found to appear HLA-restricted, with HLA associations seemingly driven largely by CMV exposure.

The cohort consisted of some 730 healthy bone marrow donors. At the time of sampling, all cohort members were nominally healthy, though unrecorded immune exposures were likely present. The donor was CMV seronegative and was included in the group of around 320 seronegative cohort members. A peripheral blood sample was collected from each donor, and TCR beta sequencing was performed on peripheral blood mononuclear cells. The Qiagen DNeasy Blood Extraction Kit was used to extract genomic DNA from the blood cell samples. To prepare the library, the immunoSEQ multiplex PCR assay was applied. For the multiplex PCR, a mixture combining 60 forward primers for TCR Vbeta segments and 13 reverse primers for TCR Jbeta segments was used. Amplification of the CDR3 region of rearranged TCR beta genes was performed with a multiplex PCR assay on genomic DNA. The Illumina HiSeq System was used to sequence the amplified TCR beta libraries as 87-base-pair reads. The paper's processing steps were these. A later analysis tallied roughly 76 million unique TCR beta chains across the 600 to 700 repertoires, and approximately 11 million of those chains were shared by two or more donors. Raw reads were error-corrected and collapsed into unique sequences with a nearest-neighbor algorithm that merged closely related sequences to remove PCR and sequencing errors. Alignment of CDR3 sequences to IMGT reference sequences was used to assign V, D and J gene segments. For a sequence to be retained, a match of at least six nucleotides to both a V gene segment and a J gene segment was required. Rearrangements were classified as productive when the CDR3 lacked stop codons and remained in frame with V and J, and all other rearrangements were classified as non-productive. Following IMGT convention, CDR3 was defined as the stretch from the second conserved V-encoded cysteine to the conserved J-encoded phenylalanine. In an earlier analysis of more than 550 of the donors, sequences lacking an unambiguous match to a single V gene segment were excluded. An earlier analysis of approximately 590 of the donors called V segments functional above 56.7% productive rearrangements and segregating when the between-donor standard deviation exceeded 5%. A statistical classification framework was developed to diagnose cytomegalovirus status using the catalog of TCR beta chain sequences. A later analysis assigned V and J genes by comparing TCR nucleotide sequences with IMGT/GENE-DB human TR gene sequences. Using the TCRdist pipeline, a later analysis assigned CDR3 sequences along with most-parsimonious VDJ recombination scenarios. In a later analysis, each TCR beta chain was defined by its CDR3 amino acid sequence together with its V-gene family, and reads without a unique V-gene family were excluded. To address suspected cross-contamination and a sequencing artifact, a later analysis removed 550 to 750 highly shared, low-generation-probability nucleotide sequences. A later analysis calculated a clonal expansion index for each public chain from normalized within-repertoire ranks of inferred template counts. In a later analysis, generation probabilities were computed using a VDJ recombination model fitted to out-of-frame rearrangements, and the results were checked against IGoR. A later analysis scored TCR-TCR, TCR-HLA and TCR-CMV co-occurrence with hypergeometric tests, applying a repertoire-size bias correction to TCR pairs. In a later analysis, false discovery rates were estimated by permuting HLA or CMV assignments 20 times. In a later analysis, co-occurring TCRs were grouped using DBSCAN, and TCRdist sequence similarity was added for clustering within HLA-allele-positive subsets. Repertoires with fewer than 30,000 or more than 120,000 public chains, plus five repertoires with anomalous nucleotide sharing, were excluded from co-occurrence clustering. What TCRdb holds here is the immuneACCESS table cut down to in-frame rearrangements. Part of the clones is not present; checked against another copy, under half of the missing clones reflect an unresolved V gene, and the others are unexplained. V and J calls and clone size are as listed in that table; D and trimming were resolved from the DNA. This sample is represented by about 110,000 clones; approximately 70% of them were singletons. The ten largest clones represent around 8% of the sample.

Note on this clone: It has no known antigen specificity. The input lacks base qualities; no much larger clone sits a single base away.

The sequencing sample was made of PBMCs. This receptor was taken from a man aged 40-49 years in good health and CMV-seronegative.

Here is the DNA: TGTGCCAGCAGCATATACAGGTCTCCCTACGAGCAGTACTTC. Its coded protein is CASSIYRSPYEQYF. The V and J segments used are TRBV6-5 and TRBJ2-7; D gene: possibly TRBD1, on 5 matching bases. V gives up 6 bases and J gives up 2 bases, and the segment between their germline ends measures 14 bases. There are 14 amino acids in the CDR3, from cysteine to phenylalanine inclusive. Just the 42-base CDR3 DNA is kept, in frame starting at base 1. The germline V gene encodes CDR1 MNHEY and CDR2 SVGAGI.